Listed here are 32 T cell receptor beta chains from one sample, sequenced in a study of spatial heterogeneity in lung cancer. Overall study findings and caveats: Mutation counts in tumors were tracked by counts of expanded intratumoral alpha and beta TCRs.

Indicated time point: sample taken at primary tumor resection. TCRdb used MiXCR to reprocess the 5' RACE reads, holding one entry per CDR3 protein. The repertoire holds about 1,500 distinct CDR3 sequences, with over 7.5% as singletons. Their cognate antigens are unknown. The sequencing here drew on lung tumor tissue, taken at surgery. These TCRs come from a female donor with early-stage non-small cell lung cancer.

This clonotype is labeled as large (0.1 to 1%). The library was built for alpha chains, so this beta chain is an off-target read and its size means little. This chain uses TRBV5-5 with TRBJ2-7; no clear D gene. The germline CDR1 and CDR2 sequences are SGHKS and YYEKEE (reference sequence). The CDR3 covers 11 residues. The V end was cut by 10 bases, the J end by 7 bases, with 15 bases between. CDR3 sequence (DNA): TGTGCCTCCATGTCCGGTTGGGAGCAGTACTTC. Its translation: CASMSGWEQYF.

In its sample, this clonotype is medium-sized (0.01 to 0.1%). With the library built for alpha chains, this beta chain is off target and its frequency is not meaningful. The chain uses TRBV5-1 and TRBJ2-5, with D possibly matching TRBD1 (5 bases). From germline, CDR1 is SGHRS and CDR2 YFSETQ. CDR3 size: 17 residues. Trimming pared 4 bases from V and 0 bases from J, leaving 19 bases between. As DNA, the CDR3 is TGCGCCAGCAGCGCCGCGACAGTCTCATTGTACCAAGAGACCCAGTACTTC. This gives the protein CASSAATVSLYQETQYF.

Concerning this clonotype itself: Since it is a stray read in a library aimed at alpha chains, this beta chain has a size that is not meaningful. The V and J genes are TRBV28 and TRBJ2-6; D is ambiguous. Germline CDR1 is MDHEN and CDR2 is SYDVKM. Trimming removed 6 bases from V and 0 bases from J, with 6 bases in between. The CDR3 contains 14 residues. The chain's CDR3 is CASRSHSGANVLTF. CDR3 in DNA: TGTGCCAGCAGGTCACACTCTGGGGCCAACGTCCTGACTTTC. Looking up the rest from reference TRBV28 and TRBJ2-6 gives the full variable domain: DVKVTQSSRYLVKRTGEKVFLECVQDMDHENMFWYRQDPGLGLRLIYFSYDVKMKEKGDIPEGYSVSREKKERFSLILESASTNQTSMYLCASRSHSGANVLTFGAGSRLTVL.

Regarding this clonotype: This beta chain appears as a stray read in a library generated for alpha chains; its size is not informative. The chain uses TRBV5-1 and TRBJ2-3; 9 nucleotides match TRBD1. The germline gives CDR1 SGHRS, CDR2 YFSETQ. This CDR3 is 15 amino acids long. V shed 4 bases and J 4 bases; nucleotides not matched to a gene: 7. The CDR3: CASSLRDRASDTQYF. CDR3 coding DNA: TGCGCCAGCAGCCTCCGGGACAGGGCGTCAGATACGCAGTATTTT.

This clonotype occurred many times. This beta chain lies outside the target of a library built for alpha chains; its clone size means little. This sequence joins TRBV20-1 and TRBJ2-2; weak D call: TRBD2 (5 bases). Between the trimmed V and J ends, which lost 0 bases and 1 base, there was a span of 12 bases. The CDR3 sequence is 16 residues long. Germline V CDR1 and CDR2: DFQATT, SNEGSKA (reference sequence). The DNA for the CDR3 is TGCAGTGCTAGAGATCAGCAAACTAGGAACACCGGGGAGCTGTTTTTT. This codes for CSARDQQTRNTGELFF.

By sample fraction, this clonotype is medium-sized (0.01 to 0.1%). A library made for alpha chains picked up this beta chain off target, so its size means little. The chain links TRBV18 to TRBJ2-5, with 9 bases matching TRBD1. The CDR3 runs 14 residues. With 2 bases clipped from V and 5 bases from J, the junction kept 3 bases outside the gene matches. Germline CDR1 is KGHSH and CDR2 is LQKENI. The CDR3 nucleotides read TGTGCCAGCTCACCAACCGGGACAGGGGAGACCCAGTACTTC. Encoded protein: CASSPTGTGETQYF.

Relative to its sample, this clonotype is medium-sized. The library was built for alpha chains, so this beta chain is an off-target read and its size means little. CDR3 sequence reads: CASSPLPGTSGRFDEQFF. As DNA, the CDR3 is TGTGCCAGCAGTCCGCTGCCCGGGACTAGCGGGAGATTCGATGAGCAGTTCTTC. The rearrangement links TRBV27 to TRBJ2-1; 14 nucleotides line up with TRBD2. The germline V gene encodes CDR1 MNHEY and CDR2 SMNVEV (reference sequence). This CDR3 is built from 18 residues. Losses at the gene ends were 5 bases for V and 8 bases for J; bases not matched to a gene: 14.

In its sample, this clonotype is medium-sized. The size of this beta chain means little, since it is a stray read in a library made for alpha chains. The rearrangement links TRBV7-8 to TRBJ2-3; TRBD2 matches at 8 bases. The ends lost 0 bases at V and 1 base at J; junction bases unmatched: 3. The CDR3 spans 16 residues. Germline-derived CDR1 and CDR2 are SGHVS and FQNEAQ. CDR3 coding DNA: TGTGCCAGCAGCTTAGCCCAACTAGCGGGCACAGATACGCAGTATTTT. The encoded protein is CASSLAQLAGTDTQYF. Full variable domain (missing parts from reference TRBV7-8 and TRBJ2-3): GAGVSQSPRYKVAKRGQDVALRCDPISGHVSLFWYQQALGQGPEFLTYFQNEAQLDKSGLPSDRFFAERPEGSVSTLKIQRTQQEDSAVYLCASSLAQLAGTDTQYFGPGTRLTVL.

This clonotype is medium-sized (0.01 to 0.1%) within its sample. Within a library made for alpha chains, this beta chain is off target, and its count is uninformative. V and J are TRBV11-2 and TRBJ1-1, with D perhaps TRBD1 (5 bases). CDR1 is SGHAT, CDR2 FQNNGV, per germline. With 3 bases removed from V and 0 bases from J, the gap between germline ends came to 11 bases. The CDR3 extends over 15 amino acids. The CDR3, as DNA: TGTGCCAGCAGCTTGGCAGGGAACATGAACACTGAAGCTTTCTTT. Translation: CASSLAGNMNTEAFF.

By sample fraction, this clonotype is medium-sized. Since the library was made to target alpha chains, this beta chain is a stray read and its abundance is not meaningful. The CDR3 protein is CASSRNQPGNIQYF. In DNA, the CDR3 is TGTGCCAGCAGTCGGAATCAACCCGGGAACATTCAGTACTTC. The chain combines TRBV11-1 with TRBJ2-4; D is ambiguous. The V and J ends lost 6 bases and 7 bases respectively, with 16 bases between them. The germline gives CDR1 SGHAT, CDR2 FQDESV (reference sequence). The CDR3 is made up of 14 amino acids. Full variable domain (outside the CDR3, taken from reference TRBV11-1 and TRBJ2-4): EAEVAQSPRYKITEKSQAVAFWCDPISGHATLYWYRQILGQGPELLVQFQDESVVDDSQLPKDRFSAERLKGVDSTLKIQPAELGDSAMYLCASSRNQPGNIQYFGAGTRLSVL.

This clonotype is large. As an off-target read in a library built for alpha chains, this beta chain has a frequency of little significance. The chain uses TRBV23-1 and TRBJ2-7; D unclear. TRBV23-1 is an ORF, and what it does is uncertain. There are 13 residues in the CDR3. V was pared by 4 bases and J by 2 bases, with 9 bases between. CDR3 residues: CASSLTGTYEQYF. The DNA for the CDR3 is TGCGCCAGCAGTCTGACGGGTACCTACGAGCAGTACTTC.

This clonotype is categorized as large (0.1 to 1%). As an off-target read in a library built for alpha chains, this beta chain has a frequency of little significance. The CDR3 here is CASSSDMLGQFF. The CDR3 DNA reads as TGTGCCAGCAGTTCAGACATGTTAGGGCAGTTCTTC. This sequence joins TRBV27 and TRBJ2-1; D gene uncertain. This CDR3 has 12 residues. V lost 4 bases and J 12 bases, leaving 13 bases between the germline ends. Germline V gene data show CDR1 as MNHEY and CDR2 as SMNVEV (reference sequence).

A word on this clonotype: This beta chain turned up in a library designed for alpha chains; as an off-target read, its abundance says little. The CDR3 nucleotides read TGCAGCGTTGTCCTGGGACAGGGGGGCACTGAAGCTTTCTTT. Its translation: CSVVLGQGGTEAFF. The rearrangement uses TRBV29-1 and TRBJ1-1; 11 bases are shared with TRBD1. CDR3 length equals 14 residues. Germline CDR1 SQVTM, CDR2 ANQGSEA. The ends lost 4 bases at V and 4 bases at J; junction bases unmatched: 5.

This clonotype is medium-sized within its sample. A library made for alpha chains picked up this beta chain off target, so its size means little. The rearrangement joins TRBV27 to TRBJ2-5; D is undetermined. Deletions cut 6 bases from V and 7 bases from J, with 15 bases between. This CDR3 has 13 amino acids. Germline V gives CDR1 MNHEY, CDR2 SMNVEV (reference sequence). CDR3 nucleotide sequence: TGTGCCAGCAGAGGAGTAACCTCTTTGACCCAGTACTTC. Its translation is CASRGVTSLTQYF.

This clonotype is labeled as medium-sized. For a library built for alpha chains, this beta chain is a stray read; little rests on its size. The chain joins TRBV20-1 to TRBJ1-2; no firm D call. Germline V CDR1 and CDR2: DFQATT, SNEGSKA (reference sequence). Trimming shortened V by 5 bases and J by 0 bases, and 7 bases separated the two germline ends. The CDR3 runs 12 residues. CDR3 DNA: TGCAGTGCTCACACTTCTAACTATGGCTACACCTTC. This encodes CSAHTSNYGYTF.

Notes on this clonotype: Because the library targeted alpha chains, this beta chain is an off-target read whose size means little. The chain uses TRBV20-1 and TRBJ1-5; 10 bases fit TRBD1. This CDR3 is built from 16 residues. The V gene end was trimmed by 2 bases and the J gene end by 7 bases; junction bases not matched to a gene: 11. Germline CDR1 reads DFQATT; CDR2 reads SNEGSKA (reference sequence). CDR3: CSARPARTGGWQPQHF. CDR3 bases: TGCAGTGCTAGACCCGCGCGGACAGGGGGGTGGCAGCCCCAGCATTTT.

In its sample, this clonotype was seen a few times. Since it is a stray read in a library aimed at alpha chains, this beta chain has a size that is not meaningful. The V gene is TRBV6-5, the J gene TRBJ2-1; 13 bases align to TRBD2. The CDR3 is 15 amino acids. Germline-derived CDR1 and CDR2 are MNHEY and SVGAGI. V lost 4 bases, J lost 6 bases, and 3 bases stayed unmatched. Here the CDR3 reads CASSSRLAGGNEQFF. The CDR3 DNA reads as TGTGCCAGCAGTTCGCGACTAGCGGGGGGCAATGAGCAGTTCTTC.

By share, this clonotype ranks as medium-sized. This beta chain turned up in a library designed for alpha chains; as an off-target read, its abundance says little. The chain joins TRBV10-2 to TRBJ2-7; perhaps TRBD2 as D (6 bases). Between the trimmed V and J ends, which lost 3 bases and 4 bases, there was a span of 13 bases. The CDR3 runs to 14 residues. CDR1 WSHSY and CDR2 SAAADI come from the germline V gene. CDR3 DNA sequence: TGCGCCAGCAGTGACCGGGAGAGACTTTACGAGCAGTACTTC. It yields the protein CASSDRERLYEQYF.

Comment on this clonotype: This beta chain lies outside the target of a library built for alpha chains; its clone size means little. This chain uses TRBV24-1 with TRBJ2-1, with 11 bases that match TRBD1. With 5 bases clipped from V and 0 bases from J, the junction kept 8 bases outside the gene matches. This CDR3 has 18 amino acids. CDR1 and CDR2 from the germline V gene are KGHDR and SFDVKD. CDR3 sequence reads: CATSGTIGTGGSYNEQFF. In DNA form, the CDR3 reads TGTGCCACCAGTGGTACTATTGGGACAGGGGGCTCCTACAATGAGCAGTTCTTC.

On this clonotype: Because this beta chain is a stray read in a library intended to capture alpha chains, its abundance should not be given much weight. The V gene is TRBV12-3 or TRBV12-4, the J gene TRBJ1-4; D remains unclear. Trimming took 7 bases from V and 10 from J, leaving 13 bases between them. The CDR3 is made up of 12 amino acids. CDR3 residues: CASTKDTGKLFF. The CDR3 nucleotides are TGTGCCAGCACCAAAGACACCGGAAAACTGTTTTTT.

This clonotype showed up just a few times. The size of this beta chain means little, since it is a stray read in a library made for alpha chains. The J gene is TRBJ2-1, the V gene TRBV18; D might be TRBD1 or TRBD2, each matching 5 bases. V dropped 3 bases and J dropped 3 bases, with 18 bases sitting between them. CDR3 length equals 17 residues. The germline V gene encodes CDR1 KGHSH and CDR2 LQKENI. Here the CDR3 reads CASSPEGQGLFYNEQFF. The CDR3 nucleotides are TGTGCCAGCTCACCCGAGGGGCAGGGTTTGTTCTACAATGAGCAGTTCTTC.

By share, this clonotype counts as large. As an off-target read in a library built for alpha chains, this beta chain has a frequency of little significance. CDR3 nucleotide sequence: TGTGCCAGCAGCTCGCCCACTAGCGGGAGTTACAATGAGCAGTTCTTC. Its translation is CASSSPTSGSYNEQFF. The J gene is TRBJ2-1, the V gene TRBV7-9; 11 nucleotides match TRBD2. This CDR3 has 16 amino acids. The germline CDR1 and CDR2 sequences are SEHNR and FQNEAQ (reference sequence). V shed 4 bases, J shed 4 bases, and the junction held 6 bases outside the gene matches.

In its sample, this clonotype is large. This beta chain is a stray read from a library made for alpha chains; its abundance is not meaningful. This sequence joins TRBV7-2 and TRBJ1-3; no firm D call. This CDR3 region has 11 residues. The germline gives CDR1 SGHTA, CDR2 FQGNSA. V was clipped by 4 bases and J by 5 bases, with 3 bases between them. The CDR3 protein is CASSSRNTIYF. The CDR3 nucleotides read TGTGCCAGCAGCTCCCGAAACACCATATATTTT.

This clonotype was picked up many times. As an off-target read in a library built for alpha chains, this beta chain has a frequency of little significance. CDR3: CASSLGSGGTDTQYF. The CDR3, as DNA: TGTGCCAGCAGCTTGGGTAGCGGGGGCACAGATACGCAGTATTTT. V and J are TRBV7-3 and TRBJ2-3; 8 nucleotides match TRBD2. The CDR3 runs 15 residues. In germline, CDR1 is SGHTA, CDR2 FQGTGA. Trimming took 3 bases from V and 1 from J; bases not matched to a gene: 3.

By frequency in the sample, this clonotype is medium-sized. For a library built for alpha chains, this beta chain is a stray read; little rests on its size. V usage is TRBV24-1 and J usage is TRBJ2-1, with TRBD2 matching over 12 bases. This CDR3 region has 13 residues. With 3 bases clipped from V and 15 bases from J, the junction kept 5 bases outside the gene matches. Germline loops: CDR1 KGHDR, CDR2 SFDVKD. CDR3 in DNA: TGTGCCACCAGTGATCTGACTAGCGGGAGATTGTTCTTC. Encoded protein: CATSDLTSGRLFF.

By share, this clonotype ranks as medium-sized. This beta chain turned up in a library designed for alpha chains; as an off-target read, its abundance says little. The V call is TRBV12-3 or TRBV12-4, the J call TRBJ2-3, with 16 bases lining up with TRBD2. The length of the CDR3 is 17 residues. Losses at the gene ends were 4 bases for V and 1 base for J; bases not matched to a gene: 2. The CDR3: CASSSGTSGRGTDTQYF. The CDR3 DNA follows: TGTGCCAGCAGTTCCGGGACTAGCGGGAGGGGCACAGATACGCAGTATTTT.

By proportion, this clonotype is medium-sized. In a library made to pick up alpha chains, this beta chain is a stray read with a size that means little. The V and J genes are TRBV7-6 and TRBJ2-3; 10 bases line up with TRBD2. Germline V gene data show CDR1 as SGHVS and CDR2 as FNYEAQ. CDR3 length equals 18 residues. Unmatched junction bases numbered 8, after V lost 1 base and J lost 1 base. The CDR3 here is CASSLEAGGSLGTDTQYF. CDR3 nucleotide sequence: TGTGCCAGCAGCTTAGAAGCGGGGGGGAGCCTGGGCACAGATACGCAGTATTTT.

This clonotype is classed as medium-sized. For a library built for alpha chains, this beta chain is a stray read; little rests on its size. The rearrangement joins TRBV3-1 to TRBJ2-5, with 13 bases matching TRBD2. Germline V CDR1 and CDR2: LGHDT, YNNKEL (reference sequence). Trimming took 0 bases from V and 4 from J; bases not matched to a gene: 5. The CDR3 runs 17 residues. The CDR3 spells CASSQETSGGRLETQYF. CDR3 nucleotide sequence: TGTGCCAGCAGCCAAGAGACTAGCGGGGGGAGACTAGAGACCCAGTACTTC.

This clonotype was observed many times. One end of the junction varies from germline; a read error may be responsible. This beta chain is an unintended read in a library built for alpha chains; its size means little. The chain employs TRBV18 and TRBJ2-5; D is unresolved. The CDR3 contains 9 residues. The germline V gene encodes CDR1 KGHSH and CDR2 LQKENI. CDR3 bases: TGTGCCAGCTCCCGACCGATGGCATTC. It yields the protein CASSRPMAF.

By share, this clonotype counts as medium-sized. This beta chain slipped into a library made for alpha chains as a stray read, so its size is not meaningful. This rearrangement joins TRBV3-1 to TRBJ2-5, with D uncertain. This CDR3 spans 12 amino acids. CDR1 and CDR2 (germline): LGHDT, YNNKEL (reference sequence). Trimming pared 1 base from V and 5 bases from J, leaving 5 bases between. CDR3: CASSQVAETQYF. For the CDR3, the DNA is TGTGCCAGCAGCCAAGTTGCGGAGACCCAGTACTTC.

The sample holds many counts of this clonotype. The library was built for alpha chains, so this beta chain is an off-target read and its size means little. The CDR3 bases are TGTGCCAGTTCGACCGTCCCTGATACGCAGTATTTT. Protein: CASSTVPDTQYF. The V and J genes are TRBV12-3 or TRBV12-4 and TRBJ2-3, with D unclear. The CDR3 consists of 12 residues. V dropped 9 bases and J dropped 6 bases, with 13 bases sitting between them.

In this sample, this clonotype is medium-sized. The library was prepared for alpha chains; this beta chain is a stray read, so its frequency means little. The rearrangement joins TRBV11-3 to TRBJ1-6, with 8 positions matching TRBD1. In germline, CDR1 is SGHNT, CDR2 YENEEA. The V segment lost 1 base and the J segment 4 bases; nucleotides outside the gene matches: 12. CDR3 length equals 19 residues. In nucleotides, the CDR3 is TGTGCCAGCAGCTTAGTTGTCGACAGGGGATTGATGTATAATTCACCCCTCCACTTT. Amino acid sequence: CASSLVVDRGLMYNSPLHF. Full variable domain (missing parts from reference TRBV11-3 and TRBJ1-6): EAGVVQSPRYKIIEKKQPVAFWCNPISGHNTLYWYLQNLGQGPELLIRYENEEAVDDSQLPKDRFSAERLKGVDSTLKIQPAELGDSAVYLCASSLVVDRGLMYNSPLHFGNGTRLTVT.